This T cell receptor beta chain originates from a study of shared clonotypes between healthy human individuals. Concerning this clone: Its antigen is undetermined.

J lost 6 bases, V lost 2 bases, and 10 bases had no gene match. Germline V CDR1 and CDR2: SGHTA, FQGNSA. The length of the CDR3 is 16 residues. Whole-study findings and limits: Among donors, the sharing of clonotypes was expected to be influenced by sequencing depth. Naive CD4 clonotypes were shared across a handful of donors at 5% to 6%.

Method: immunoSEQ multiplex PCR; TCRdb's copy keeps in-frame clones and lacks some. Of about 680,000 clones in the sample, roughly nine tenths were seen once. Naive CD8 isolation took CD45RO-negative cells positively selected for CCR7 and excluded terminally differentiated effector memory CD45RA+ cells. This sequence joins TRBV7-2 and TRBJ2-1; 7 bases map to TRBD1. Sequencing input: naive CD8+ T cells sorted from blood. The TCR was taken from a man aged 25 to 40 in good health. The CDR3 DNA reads TGTGCCAGCAGCTTATTGGGATTGGCAGGGGGCAATGAGCAGTTCTTC. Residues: CASSLLGLAGGNEQFF.